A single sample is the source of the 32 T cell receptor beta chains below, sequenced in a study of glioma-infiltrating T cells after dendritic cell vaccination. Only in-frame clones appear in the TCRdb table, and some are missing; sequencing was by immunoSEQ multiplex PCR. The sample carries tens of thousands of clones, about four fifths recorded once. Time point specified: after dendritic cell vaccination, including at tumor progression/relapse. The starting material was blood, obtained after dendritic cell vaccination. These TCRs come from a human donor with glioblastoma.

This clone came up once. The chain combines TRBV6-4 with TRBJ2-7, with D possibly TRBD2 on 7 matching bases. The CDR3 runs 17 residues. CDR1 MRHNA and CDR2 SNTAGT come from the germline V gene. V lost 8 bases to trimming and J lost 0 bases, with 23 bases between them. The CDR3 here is CASLFYFGAGASYEQYF. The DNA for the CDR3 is TGTGCCAGCCTTTTTTATTTCGGTGCGGGGGCCTCCTACGAGCAGTACTTC.

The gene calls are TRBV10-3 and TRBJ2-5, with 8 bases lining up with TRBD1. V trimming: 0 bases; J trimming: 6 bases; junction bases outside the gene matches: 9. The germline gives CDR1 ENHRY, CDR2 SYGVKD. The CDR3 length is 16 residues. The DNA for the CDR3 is TGTGCCATCAGTGAGTCGAGACAGGGGACTTGGCAGACCCAGTACTTC. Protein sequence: CAISESRQGTWQTQYF.

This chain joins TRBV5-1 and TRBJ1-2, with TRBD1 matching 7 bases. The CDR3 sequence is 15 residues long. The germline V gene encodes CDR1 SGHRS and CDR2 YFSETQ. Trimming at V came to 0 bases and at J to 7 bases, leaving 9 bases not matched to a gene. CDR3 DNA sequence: TGCGCCAGCAGCTTGGATACAGGGGATGTAGGTGGCTACACCTTC. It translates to CASSLDTGDVGGYTF.

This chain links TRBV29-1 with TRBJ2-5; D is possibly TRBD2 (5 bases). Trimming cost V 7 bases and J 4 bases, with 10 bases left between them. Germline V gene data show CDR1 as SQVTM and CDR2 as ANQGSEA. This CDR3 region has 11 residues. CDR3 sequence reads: CSALEGETQYF. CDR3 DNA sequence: TGCAGCGCCTTAGAGGGAGAGACCCAGTACTTC.

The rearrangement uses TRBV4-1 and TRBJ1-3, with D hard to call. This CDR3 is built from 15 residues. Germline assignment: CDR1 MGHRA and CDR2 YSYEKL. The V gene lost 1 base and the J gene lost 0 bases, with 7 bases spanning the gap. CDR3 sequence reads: CASSQVGSSGNTIYF. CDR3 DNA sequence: TGCGCCAGCAGCCAAGTGGGGAGCTCTGGAAACACCATATATTTT.

The CDR3 region has the DNA TGTGCCAGCAGCTTCCCCTCGGGACTAGCGGCCTTAGAGCAGTACTTC. Amino acid sequence: CASSFPSGLAALEQYF. The chain is built from TRBV7-2 and TRBJ2-7; 11 nucleotides match TRBD2. This CDR3 comprises 16 residues. CDR1 and CDR2 (germline): SGHTA, FQGNSA. Trimming at V came to 3 bases and at J to 7 bases, leaving 11 bases not matched to a gene.

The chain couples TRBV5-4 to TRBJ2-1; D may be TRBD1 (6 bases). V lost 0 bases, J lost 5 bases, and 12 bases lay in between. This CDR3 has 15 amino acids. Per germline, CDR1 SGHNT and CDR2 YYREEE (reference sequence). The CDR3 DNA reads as TGTGCCAGCAGCTTGGTTACAGGGCCGGACAATGAGCAGTTCTTC. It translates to CASSLVTGPDNEQFF.

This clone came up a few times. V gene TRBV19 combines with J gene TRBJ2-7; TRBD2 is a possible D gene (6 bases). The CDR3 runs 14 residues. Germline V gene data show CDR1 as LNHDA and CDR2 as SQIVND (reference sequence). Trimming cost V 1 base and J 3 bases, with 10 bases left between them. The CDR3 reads CASSIVGGNYEQYF. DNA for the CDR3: TGTGCCAGTAGTATAGTTGGGGGGAACTACGAGCAGTACTTC.

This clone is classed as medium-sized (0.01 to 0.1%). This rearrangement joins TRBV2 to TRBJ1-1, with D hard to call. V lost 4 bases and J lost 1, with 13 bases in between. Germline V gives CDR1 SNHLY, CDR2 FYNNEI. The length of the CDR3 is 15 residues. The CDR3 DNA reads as TGTGCCAGCAGTGGCAGATGGGGAGCGAACACTGAAGCTTTCTTT. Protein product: CASSGRWGANTEAFF. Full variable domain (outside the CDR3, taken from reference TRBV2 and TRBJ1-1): EPEVTQTPSHQVTQMGQEVILRCVPISNHLYFYWYRQILGQKVEFLVSFYNNEISEKSEIFDDQFSVERPDGSNFTLKIRSTKLEDSAMYFCASSGRWGANTEAFFGQGTRLTVV.

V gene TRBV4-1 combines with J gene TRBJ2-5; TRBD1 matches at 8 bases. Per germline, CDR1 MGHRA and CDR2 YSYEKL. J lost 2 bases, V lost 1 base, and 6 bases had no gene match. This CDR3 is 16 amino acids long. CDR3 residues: CASSQVNRGIQETQYF. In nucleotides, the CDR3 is TGCGCCAGCAGCCAAGTTAACAGGGGGATTCAAGAGACCCAGTACTTC.

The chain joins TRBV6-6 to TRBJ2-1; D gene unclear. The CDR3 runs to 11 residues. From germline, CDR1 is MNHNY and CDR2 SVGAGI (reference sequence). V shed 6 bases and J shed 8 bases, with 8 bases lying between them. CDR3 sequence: CASSNLDEQFF. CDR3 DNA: TGTGCCAGCAGCAACTTAGATGAGCAGTTCTTC.

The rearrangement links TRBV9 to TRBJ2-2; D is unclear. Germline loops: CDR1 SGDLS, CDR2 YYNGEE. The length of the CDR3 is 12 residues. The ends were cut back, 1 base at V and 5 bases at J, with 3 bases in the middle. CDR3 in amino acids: CASSVRTGELFF. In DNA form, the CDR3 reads TGTGCCAGCAGCGTACGGACCGGGGAGCTGTTTTTT. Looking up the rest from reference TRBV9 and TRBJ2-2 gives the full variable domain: DSGVTQTPKHLITATGQRVTLRCSPRSGDLSVYWYQQSLDQGLQFLIQYYNGEERAKGNILERFSAQQFPDLHSELNLSSLELGDSALYFCASSVRTGELFFGEGSRLTVL.

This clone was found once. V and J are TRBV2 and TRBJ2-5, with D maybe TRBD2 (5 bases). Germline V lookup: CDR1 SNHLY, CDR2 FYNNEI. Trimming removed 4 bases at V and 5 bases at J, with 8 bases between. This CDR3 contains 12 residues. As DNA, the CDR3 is TGTGCCAGCAGTGGGGAGACGGAGACCCAGTACTTC. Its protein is CASSGETETQYF.

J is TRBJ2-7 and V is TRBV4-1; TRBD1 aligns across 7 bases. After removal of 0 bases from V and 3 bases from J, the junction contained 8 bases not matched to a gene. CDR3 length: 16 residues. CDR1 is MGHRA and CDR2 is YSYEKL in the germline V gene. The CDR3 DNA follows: TGCGCCAGCAGCCAAGAAAGAGGTCAGGGGGACTACGAGCAGTACTTC. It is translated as CASSQERGQGDYEQYF.

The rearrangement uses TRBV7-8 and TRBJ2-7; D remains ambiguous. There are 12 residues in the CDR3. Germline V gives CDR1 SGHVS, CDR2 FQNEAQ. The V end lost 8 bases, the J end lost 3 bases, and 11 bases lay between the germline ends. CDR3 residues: CASSAVNYEQYF. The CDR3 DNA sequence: TGTGCCAGCTCCGCAGTAAACTACGAGCAGTACTTC.

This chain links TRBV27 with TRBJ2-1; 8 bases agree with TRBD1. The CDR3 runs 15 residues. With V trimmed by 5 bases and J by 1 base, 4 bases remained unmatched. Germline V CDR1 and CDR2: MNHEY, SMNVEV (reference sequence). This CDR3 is CASSRTGRSYNEQFF. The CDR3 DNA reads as TGTGCCAGCAGTCGGACAGGGCGTTCCTACAATGAGCAGTTCTTC.

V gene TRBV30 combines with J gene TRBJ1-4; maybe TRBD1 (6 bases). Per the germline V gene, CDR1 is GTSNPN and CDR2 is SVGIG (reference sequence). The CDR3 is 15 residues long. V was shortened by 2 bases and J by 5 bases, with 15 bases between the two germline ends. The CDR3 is CAWSPGQSLNEKLFF. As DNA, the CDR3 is TGTGCCTGGAGTCCGGGACAAAGCCTGAATGAAAAACTGTTTTTT.

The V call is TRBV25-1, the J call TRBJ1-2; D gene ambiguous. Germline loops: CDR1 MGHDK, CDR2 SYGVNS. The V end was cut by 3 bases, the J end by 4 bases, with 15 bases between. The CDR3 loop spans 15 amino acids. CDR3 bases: TGTGCCAGCAGTGATTCCAAGCGCCAGTTCTATGGCTACACCTTC. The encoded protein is CASSDSKRQFYGYTF.

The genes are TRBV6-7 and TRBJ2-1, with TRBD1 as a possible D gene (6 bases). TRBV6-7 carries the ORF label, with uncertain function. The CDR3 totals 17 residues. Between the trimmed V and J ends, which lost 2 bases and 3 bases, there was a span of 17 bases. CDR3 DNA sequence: TGTGCCAGCAGTTACCCCGACAGGTTCCTACTCTACAATGAGCAGTTCTTC. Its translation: CASSYPDRFLLYNEQFF.

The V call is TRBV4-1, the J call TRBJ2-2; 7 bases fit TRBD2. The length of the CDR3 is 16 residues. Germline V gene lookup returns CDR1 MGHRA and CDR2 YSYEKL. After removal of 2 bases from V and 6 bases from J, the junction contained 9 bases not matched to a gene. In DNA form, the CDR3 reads TGCGCCAGCAGCCAACAGGGAGGGTCTCAATCCGGGGAGCTGTTTTTT. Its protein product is CASSQQGGSQSGELFF.

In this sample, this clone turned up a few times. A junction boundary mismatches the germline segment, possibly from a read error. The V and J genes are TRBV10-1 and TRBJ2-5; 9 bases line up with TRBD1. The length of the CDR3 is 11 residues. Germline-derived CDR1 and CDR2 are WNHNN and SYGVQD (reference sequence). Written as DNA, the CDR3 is TGCCCCAGGACAGGGGAAGAGACCCAGTACTTC. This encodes CPRTGEETQYF.

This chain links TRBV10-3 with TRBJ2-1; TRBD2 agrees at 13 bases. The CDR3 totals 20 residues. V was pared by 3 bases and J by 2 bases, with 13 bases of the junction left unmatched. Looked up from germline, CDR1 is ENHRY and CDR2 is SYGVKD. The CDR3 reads CAISDLTSGGPNSAYNEQFF. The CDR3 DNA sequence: TGTGCCATCAGTGATTTGACTAGCGGGGGGCCGAATAGCGCCTACAATGAGCAGTTCTTC.

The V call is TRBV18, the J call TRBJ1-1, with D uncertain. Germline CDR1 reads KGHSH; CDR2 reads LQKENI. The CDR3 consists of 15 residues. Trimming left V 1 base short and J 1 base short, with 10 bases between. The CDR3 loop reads CASSPRRRWNTEAFF. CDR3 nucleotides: TGTGCCAGCTCACCACGGAGGAGATGGAACACTGAAGCTTTCTTT.

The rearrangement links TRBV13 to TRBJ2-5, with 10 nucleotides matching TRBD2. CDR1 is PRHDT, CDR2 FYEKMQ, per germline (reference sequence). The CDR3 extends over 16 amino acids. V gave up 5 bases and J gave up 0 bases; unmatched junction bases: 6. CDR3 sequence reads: CASSPWTSGNQETQYF. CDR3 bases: TGTGCCAGCAGCCCCTGGACTAGCGGCAACCAAGAGACCCAGTACTTC.

The CDR3 DNA sequence: TGTGCCAGCAGCTTATCGGGGGGAATCTCCTACGAGCAGTACTTC. Amino acid sequence: CASSLSGGISYEQYF. The J gene is TRBJ2-7, the V gene TRBV11-3, with 7 bases fitting TRBD2. The CDR3 is 15 residues long. In germline, CDR1 is SGHNT, CDR2 YENEEA. Trimming cost V 2 bases and J 0 bases; bases outside gene matches: 4.

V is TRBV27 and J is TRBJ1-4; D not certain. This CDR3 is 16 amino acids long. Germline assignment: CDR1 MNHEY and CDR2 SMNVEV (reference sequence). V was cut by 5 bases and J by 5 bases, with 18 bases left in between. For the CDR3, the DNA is TGTGCCAGCAGTCATCTAGGAGAGGGAGGGAATGAAAAACTGTTTTTT. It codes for CASSHLGEGGNEKLFF.

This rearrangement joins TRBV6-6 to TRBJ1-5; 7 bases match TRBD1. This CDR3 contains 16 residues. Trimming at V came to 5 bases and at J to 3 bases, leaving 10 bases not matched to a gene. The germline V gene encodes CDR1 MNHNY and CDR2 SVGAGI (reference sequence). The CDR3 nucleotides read TGTGCCAGCAGTCACCGGGACAGTTATATCAATCAGCCCCAGCATTTT. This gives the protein CASSHRDSYINQPQHF.

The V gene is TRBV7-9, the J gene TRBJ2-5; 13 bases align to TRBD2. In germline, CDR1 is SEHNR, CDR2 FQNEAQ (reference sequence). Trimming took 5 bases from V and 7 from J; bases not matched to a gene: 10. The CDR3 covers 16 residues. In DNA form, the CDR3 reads TGTGCCAGCAGCACCACGACTAGCGGGGGGTGGGGGACCCAGTACTTC. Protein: CASSTTTSGGWGTQYF.

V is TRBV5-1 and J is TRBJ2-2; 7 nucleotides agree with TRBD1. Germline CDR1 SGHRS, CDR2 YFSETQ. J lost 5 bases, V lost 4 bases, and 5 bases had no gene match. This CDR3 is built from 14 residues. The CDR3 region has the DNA TGCGCCAGCAGCGCCATGACAGGGACCGGGGAGCTGTTTTTT. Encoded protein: CASSAMTGTGELFF.

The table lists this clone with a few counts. The CDR3 DNA is TGTGCCAGCAGCTTGGAGACAGATGAAAAACTGTTTTTT. It is translated as CASSLETDEKLFF. This rearrangement joins TRBV5-4 to TRBJ1-4, with D tentatively TRBD1 (5 bases). The CDR3 consists of 13 residues. Germline assignment: CDR1 SGHNT and CDR2 YYREEE (reference sequence). V was pared by 0 bases and J by 6 bases, with 6 bases between.

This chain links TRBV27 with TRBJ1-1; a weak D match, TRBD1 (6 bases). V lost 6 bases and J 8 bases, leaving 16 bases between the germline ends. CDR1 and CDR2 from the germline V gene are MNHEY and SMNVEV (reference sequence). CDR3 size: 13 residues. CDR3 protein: CASSTHPQGEAFF. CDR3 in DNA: TGTGCCAGCAGCACACATCCACAGGGCGAAGCTTTCTTT.

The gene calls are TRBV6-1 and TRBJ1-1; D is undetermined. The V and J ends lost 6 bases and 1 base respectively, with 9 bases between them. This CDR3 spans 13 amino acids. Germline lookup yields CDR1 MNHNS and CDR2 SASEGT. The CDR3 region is CASRTLPNTEAFF. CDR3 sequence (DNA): TGTGCCAGCAGAACTTTACCGAACACTGAAGCTTTCTTT.